This is a list of T cell receptor beta chains from one sample in a study of T cell repertoires in cytomegalovirus infection. TCRdb re-analysed the reads in MiXCR, keeping a single row per CDR3 protein. The sample records 230,000 or so distinct CDR3 sequences, about 18% being singletons. The specimen sequenced was CD8+ T cells from PBMCs. The receptors derive from a human donor in good health (CMV status not recorded). Some clones in this sample may be carry-over from other donors' samples. The CDR3 runs from the conserved cysteine through the conserved F or W. Fields, in order: D gene, J gene, V gene, clone size, CDR3 DNA, CDR3 protein. The D gene is left open where the match is weak. Size is stated for part of the rows, as once, few or many counts, or as a class when the clone is expanded.

D: TRBD1
J: TRBJ2-3
V: TRBV28
size: NA
DNA: TGTGCCAGCAGTTTGGACAGGGTAGGGACAGATACGCAGTATTTT
CDR3: CASSLDRVGTDTQYF

D: NA
J: TRBJ1-1
V: TRBV29-1
size: NA
DNA: TGCAGCGTTGAAGATTGGGGCACTGAAGCTTTCTTT
CDR3: CSVEDWGTEAFF

D: NA
J: TRBJ1-5
V: TRBV5-8
size: few
DNA: TGTGCCAGCAGGGGACCCATTGTAAGCAATCAGCCCCAGCATTTT
CDR3: CASRGPIVSNQPQHF

D: TRBD1
J: TRBJ2-2
V: TRBV27
size: NA
DNA: TGTGCCAGCAGTCCTATAGACAGGGCCGGGGAGCTGTTTTTT
CDR3: CASSPIDRAGELFF

D: NA
J: TRBJ2-1
V: TRBV20-1
size: few
DNA: TGCAGTGCTAACCCCCACGATACGGAGCAGTTCTTC
CDR3: CSANPHDTEQFF

D: TRBD1
J: TRBJ1-6
V: TRBV7-8
size: many
DNA: TGTGCCAGCAGCTTAGATACAGGGGGCTGGAAATCACCCCTCCACTTT
CDR3: CASSLDTGGWKSPLHF

D: NA
J: TRBJ1-2
V: TRBV2
size: NA
DNA: TGTGCCAGCGTTAGGGGGTACTATGGCTACACCTTC
CDR3: CASVRGYYGYTF

D: TRBD2
J: TRBJ2-7
V: TRBV29-1
size: NA
DNA: TGCAGCGTTGAGGGACTAGGGGAGACCTACGAGCAGTACTTC
CDR3: CSVEGLGETYEQYF

D: NA
J: TRBJ2-2
V: TRBV20-1
size: few
DNA: TGCAGTGCTAGAGAAGGACAGTGGCCCGGGGAGCTGTTTTTT
CDR3: CSAREGQWPGELFF

D: NA
J: TRBJ2-3
V: TRBV29-1
size: few
DNA: TGCAGCGTTGTCTCTAGCACAGATACGCAGTATTTT
CDR3: CSVVSSTDTQYF

D: NA
J: TRBJ1-1
V: TRBV7-2
size: many
DNA: TGTGCCAGCAGCGCAACAGAACAGCACACTGAAGCTTTCTTT
CDR3: CASSATEQHTEAFF

D: NA
J: TRBJ1-2
V: TRBV27
size: NA
DNA: TGTGCCAGCAGTTTAGTCGGACAATTCAACTATGGCTACACCTTC
CDR3: CASSLVGQFNYGYTF

D: NA
J: TRBJ1-2
V: TRBV27
size: few
DNA: TGTGCCAGCAGGACGACAGGTGCCTATGGCTACACCTTC
CDR3: CASRTTGAYGYTF

D: NA
J: TRBJ1-1
V: TRBV7-2
size: many
DNA: TGTGCCAGCAGCTTAGCGCGGAGGGCCGGTCGGGACACTGAAGCTTTCTTT
CDR3: CASSLARRAGRDTEAFF

D: NA
J: TRBJ1-1
V: TRBV7-9
size: few
DNA: TGTGCCAGCAGCCCAAGGGGAGCCCTGGAAGCTTTCTTT
CDR3: CASSPRGALEAFF

D: NA
J: TRBJ2-7
V: TRBV6-2/TRBV6-3
size: NA
DNA: TGTGCCAGCAGTTACCCGGATGCCGAGCAGTACTTC
CDR3: CASSYPDAEQYF

D: NA
J: TRBJ2-7
V: TRBV9
size: NA
DNA: TGTGCCAGCAGCGTAGGGGTAGGACAATACGAGCAGTACTTC
CDR3: CASSVGVGQYEQYF

D: NA
J: TRBJ2-7
V: TRBV28
size: NA
DNA: TGTGCCAGCGCCCGGGTACGCCACGAGCAGTACTTC
CDR3: CASARVRHEQYF

D: NA
J: TRBJ1-5
V: TRBV27
size: NA
DNA: TGTGCCAGCAGTTTATCCAAGTTTCAGCCCCAGCATTTT
CDR3: CASSLSKFQPQHF

D: TRBD1
J: TRBJ1-2
V: TRBV27
size: many
DNA: TGTGCCAGCAGTCCCGAAGGGACAGGGGTCGACTATGGCTACACCTTC
CDR3: CASSPEGTGVDYGYTF

D: NA
J: TRBJ2-7
V: TRBV6-1
size: many
DNA: TGTGCCAGCAGCCCGTCCCTCGAGGGGACCTACGAGCAGTACTTC
CDR3: CASSPSLEGTYEQYF

D: NA
J: TRBJ2-2
V: TRBV2
size: few
DNA: TGTGCCAGCAGTGGGTTTTTGGCGGGAAGCACCGGGGAGCTGTTTTTT
CDR3: CASSGFLAGSTGELFF

D: TRBD2
J: TRBJ2-5
V: TRBV12-3/TRBV12-4
size: NA
DNA: TGTGCCAGCCGTCGCTCGCTAGCGGGGGCCGGGGAGACCCAGTACTTC
CDR3: CASRRSLAGAGETQYF

D: NA
J: TRBJ2-7
V: TRBV2
size: NA
DNA: TGTGCCGTCACAGGGGGGGTGGAGCAGTACTTC
CDR3: CAVTGGVEQYF

D: NA
J: TRBJ2-1
V: TRBV7-2
size: many
DNA: TGTGGGGTACGGGACCCAGACAATGAGCAGTTCTTC
CDR3: CGVRDPDNEQFF